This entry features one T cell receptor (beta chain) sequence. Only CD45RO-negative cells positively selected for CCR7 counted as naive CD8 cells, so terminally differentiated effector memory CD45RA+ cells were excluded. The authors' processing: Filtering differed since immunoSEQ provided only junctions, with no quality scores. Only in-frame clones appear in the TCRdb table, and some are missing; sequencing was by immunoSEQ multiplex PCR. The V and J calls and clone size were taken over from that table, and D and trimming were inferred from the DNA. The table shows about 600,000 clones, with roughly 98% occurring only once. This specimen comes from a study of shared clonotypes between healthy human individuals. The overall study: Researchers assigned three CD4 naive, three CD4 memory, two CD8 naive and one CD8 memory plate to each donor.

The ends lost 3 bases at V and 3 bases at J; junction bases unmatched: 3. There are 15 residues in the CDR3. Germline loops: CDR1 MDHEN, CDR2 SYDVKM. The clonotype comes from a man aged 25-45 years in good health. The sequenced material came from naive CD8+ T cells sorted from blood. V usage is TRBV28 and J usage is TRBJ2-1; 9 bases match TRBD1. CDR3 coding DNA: TGTGCCAGCAGTTTCGGGACAGGGTACTACAATGAGCAGTTCTTC. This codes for CASSFGTGYYNEQFF.